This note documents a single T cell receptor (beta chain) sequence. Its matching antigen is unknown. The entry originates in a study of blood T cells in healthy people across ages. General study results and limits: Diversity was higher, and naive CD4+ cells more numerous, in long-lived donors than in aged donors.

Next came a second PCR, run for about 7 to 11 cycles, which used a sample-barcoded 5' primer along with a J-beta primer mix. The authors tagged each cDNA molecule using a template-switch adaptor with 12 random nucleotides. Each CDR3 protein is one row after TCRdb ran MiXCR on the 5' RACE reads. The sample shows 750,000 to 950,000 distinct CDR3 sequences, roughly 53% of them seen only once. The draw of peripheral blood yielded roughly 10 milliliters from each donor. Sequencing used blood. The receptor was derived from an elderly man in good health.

CDR3 residues: CASSSFVAGGGNEQYF. CDR3 sequence (DNA): TGTGCCAGCAGCTCTTTCGTAGCGGGAGGGGGTAACGAGCAGTACTTC. V and J are TRBV11-2 and TRBJ2-4, with 11 nucleotides matching TRBD2. The J call may be incorrect, as the DNA end agrees better with TRBJ2-7. The length of the CDR3 is 16 residues. CDR1 is SGHAT and CDR2 is FQNNGV in the germline V gene.